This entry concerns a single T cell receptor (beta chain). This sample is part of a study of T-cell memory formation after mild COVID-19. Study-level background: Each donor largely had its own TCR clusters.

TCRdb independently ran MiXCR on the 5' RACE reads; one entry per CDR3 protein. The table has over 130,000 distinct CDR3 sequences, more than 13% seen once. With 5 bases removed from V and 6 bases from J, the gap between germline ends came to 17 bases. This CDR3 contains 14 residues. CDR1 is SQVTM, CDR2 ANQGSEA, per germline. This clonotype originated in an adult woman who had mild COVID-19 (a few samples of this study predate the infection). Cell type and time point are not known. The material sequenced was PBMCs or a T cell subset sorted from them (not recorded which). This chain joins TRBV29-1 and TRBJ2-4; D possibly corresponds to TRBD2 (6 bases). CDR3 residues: CSVWIAVGGNIQYF. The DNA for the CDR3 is TGCAGCGTTTGGATAGCGGTCGGGGGAAACATTCAGTACTTC.